This T cell receptor (beta chain) stems from a study of PD-1 blockade in classical Hodgkin lymphoma. All the patients suffered relapse after autologous stem cell transplantation, and brentuximab vedotin exposure differed. Clones were sequenced by immunoSEQ multiplex PCR, and TCRdb holds only the in-frame ones, with some missing. This table holds around 41,000 clones, less than 80% found once. This CDR3 is built from 15 residues. The ends were cut back, 1 base at V and 3 bases at J, with 10 bases in the middle. The V gene's germline CDR1 is LGHNA and CDR2 YSLEER. This clonotype originated in a human donor with classical Hodgkin lymphoma. This sequence joins TRBV4-3 and TRBJ2-4, with D possibly being TRBD2 (5 bases). Specimen: peripheral blood mononuclear cells (PBMCs), collected at baseline. The CDR3 protein is CASSQGEKDKNIQYF. CDR3 sequence (DNA): TGCGCCAGCAGCCAAGGGGAGAAGGACAAAAACATTCAGTACTTC.